The 29 T cell receptor beta chains reported below all come from one sample, sequenced in a study of neurological immune-mediated disorders. TCRdb passed the 5' RACE reads through MiXCR, listing each CDR3 protein once. The table has 30,000 to 35,000 distinct CDR3 sequences, approximately 4% seen once. The specimen sequenced was CD4+ T cells from blood. These receptors originate from a woman between 35 and 50 years old in good health.

This clonotype was detected ten times or more. The chain has TRBV12-3 or TRBV12-4 and TRBJ1-5; D gene ambiguous. The CDR3 sequence is 14 residues long. Trimming took 3 bases from V and 7 from J, leaving 13 bases between them. Here the CDR3 reads CASSLGGIRQPQHF. The CDR3 DNA is TGTGCCAGCAGTTTGGGAGGGATCCGCCAGCCCCAGCATTTT.

This clonotype was found many times. The chain links TRBV7-2 to TRBJ2-1; 7 nucleotides match TRBD2. J lost 7 bases, V lost 5 bases, and 8 bases had no gene match. Germline CDR1 reads SGHTA; CDR2 reads FQGNSA. The CDR3 has 14 residues. CDR3 DNA: TGTGCCAGCAGCCGGCGGGAGACTCGAAATGAGCAGTTCTTC. It codes for CASSRRETRNEQFF.

This clonotype occurred many times. This chain links TRBV29-1 with TRBJ2-4, with D possibly being TRBD1 (5 bases). Per germline, CDR1 SQVTM and CDR2 ANQGSEA. CDR3 size: 14 residues. V lost 7 bases to trimming and J lost 7 bases, with 20 bases between them. Written as DNA, the CDR3 is TGCAGCGCCCTCAGCCGAGTGGGGCATAACATTCAGTACTTC. Translating gives CSALSRVGHNIQYF.

This clonotype was seen at least ten times. CDR3 amino acids: CSASQGNTEAFF. The CDR3 DNA reads TGCAGTGCTAGTCAGGGGAACACTGAAGCTTTCTTT. The gene calls are TRBV20-1 and TRBJ1-1, with D perhaps matching TRBD1 (5 bases). Trimming removed 3 bases from V and 1 base from J, with 6 bases in between. The CDR3 spans 12 residues. Germline V lookup: CDR1 DFQATT, CDR2 SNEGSKA (reference sequence).

At least ten counts were recorded for this clonotype. J is TRBJ2-7 and V is TRBV20-1, with D maybe TRBD1 (6 bases). Germline lookup yields CDR1 DFQATT and CDR2 SNEGSKA (reference sequence). The length of the CDR3 is 14 residues. Trimming removed 1 base from V and 2 bases from J, with 12 bases in between. The DNA of the CDR3 is TGCAGTGCTAGAGCGGGACATGGCCCCTACGAGCAGTACTTC. Protein: CSARAGHGPYEQYF.

The table lists this clonotype with many counts. This rearrangement joins TRBV5-1 to TRBJ1-6; tentatively, D is TRBD1 (6 bases). Trimming shortened V by 0 bases and J by 7 bases, and 11 bases separated the two germline ends. The germline CDR1 and CDR2 sequences are SGHRS and YFSETQ. This CDR3 is built from 15 residues. The CDR3 nucleotides are TGCGCCAGCAGCTTGGATGGACAGACAAATTCACCCCTCCACTTT. Protein: CASSLDGQTNSPLHF.

This clonotype was counted many times. The rearrangement joins TRBV12-3 or TRBV12-4 to TRBJ1-3; D gene uncertain. Trimming stripped 7 bases from V and 2 bases from J, with 6 bases between. This CDR3 is 12 amino acids long. The CDR3 protein is CASTQAGNTIYF. The CDR3 DNA sequence: TGTGCCAGCACTCAAGCTGGAAACACCATATATTTT.

The table lists this clonotype with many counts. The V gene is TRBV4-1, the J gene TRBJ1-1; the D gene is possibly TRBD1 (5 bases). This CDR3 is built from 16 residues. Germline-derived CDR1 and CDR2 are MGHRA and YSYEKL. With 0 bases removed from V and 4 bases from J, the gap between germline ends came to 15 bases. CDR3 bases: TGCGCCAGCAGCCAAGAGCGGCAGGGAGGAGTCACTGAAGCTTTCTTT. This codes for CASSQERQGGVTEAFF.

This clonotype has a count of ten or more. This chain joins TRBV20-1 and TRBJ2-3; D might be TRBD1 (6 bases). CDR1 is DFQATT, CDR2 SNEGSKA, per germline (reference sequence). The CDR3 is 12 residues long. The V end was cut by 6 bases, the J end by 4 bases, with 11 bases between. This CDR3 is CSAGQSSDTQYF. The CDR3 bases are TGCAGTGCCGGACAGTCGTCAGATACGCAGTATTTT.

This clonotype was detected many times. This chain uses TRBV3-1 with TRBJ2-2, with D perhaps matching TRBD2 (5 bases). Trimming took 3 bases from V and 4 from J, leaving 15 bases between them. The V gene's germline CDR1 is LGHDT and CDR2 YNNKEL (reference sequence). The CDR3 is 16 residues long. CDR3 loop: CASSQQRLTGTGELFF. The CDR3, as DNA: TGTGCCAGCAGCCAGCAACGACTAACGGGCACCGGGGAGCTGTTTTTT.

This clonotype was detected many times. The CDR3 bases are TGTGCCAGCAGCTTCATAGCGGGAGGGCGGGTGGATACGCAGTATTTT. This encodes CASSFIAGGRVDTQYF. The chain has TRBV28 and TRBJ2-3; 11 positions match TRBD2. Trimming took 6 bases from V and 6 from J; bases not matched to a gene: 11. Germline V gene data show CDR1 as MDHEN and CDR2 as SYDVKM. The CDR3 covers 16 residues. Full variable domain (missing parts from reference TRBV28 and TRBJ2-3): DVKVTQSSRYLVKRTGEKVFLECVQDMDHENMFWYRQDPGLGLRLIYFSYDVKMKEKGDIPEGYSVSREKKERFSLILESASTNQTSMYLCASSFIAGGRVDTQYFGPGTRLTVL.

This clonotype has ten or more counts. This rearrangement joins TRBV10-3 to TRBJ2-5, with 7 bases matching TRBD2. The junction had 9 bases not matched to a gene; V was cut back by 2 bases and J by 6 bases. The CDR3 has 15 amino acids. The germline gives CDR1 ENHRY, CDR2 SYGVKD. The CDR3 sequence is CAISEPGLAVQTQYF. CDR3 coding DNA: TGTGCCATCAGTGAGCCTGGGCTAGCGGTCCAGACCCAGTACTTC.

This clonotype was recorded at least ten times. This chain links TRBV10-2 with TRBJ1-5, with D maybe TRBD1 (6 bases). Germline loops: CDR1 WSHSY, CDR2 SAAADI. The V end was cut by 6 bases, the J end by 6 bases, with 12 bases between. The CDR3 consists of 13 residues. This CDR3 reads CASRETGGQPQHF. CDR3 in DNA: TGCGCCAGCAGAGAGACAGGAGGTCAGCCCCAGCATTTT.

This clonotype was detected ten times or more. The V call is TRBV5-1, the J call TRBJ2-3; 8 bases align to TRBD2. CDR3 length: 15 residues. V trimming: 0 bases; J trimming: 0 bases; junction bases outside the gene matches: 0. Germline CDR1 and CDR2: SGHRS and YFSETQ. The CDR3 DNA reads as TGCGCCAGCAGCTTGGTAGCGGGGAGCACAGATACGCAGTATTTT. It yields the protein CASSLVAGSTDTQYF.

This clonotype was picked up many times. This rearrangement joins TRBV7-7 to TRBJ1-5; D is possibly TRBD1 (6 bases). The CDR3 spans 17 residues. Germline V gives CDR1 SSHAT, CDR2 FNYEAQ (reference sequence). CDR3 protein: CASGLTGLQYSNQPQHF. The CDR3, as DNA: TGTGCTAGCGGGTTGACAGGCTTACAATATAGCAATCAGCCCCAGCATTTT.

This clonotype came up many times. This rearrangement joins TRBV7-2 to TRBJ2-7, with D perhaps matching TRBD1 (5 bases). The CDR3 runs to 15 residues. Trimming shortened V by 0 bases and J by 5 bases, and 14 bases separated the two germline ends. Germline loops: CDR1 SGHTA, CDR2 FQGNSA. In nucleotides, the CDR3 is TGTGCCAGCAGCTTAGCGGGGCTCCCCCCAGACGAGCAGTACTTC. Amino acids: CASSLAGLPPDEQYF.

This clonotype was detected ten times or more. This chain links TRBV11-2 with TRBJ1-6, with D unresolved. Trimming left V 4 bases short and J 5 bases short, with 12 bases between. CDR3 length: 15 amino acids. The V gene's germline CDR1 is SGHAT and CDR2 FQNNGV. CDR3 region: CASSSSPPNNSPLHF. Here the CDR3 DNA reads TGTGCCAGCAGCTCCTCCCCGCCTAATAATTCACCCCTCCACTTT.

Ten or more counts support this clonotype. This rearrangement joins TRBV4-1 to TRBJ2-1; possible D gene TRBD1, 7 bases. The CDR3 consists of 15 residues. In germline, CDR1 is MGHRA, CDR2 YSYEKL. The V and J ends lost 0 bases and 13 bases respectively, with 19 bases between them. The CDR3 bases are TGCGCCAGCAGCCAAGATTTGTCAGGGGGACTGATCCAGTTCTTC. Amino acid sequence: CASSQDLSGGLIQFF.

This clonotype was counted ten times or more. The chain links TRBV7-2 to TRBJ2-1, with 9 positions matching TRBD1. V lost 5 bases to trimming and J lost 8 bases; unmatched junction nucleotides: 7. The CDR3 extends over 14 amino acids. The germline gives CDR1 SGHTA, CDR2 FQGNSA. CDR3 loop: CASSLGTGKDEQFF. The DNA for the CDR3 is TGTGCCAGCAGCCTCGGGACAGGGAAGGATGAGCAGTTCTTC.

This clonotype was seen at least ten times. CDR3 protein: CSARIPGGNQPQHF. For the CDR3, the DNA is TGCAGTGCACGGATCCCAGGAGGCAATCAGCCCCAGCATTTT. The chain carries TRBV20-1 and TRBJ1-5; D is unclear. V was cut by 6 bases and J by 2 bases, with 14 bases left in between. Per germline, CDR1 DFQATT and CDR2 SNEGSKA (reference sequence). The CDR3 has 14 amino acids.

This clonotype was observed at least ten times. The gene calls are TRBV20-1 and TRBJ2-7, with 10 bases aligning to TRBD2. V dropped 5 bases and J dropped 4; count of bases not matched to a gene: 8. Germline V gene data show CDR1 as DFQATT and CDR2 as SNEGSKA (reference sequence). CDR3 size: 14 residues. CDR3 nucleotides: TGCAGTGCTCTGAGTTTAGCGGGAGGTTACGAGCAGTACTTC. Protein: CSALSLAGGYEQYF.

This clonotype came up many times. CDR3 amino acids: CSARGGGATGNTIYF. CDR3 bases: TGCAGTGCTAGAGGAGGGGGGGCTACTGGAAACACCATATATTTT. This chain connects TRBV20-1 to TRBJ1-3; weak D call: TRBD1 (6 bases). Germline V gives CDR1 DFQATT, CDR2 SNEGSKA (reference sequence). The CDR3 has 15 residues. V was shortened by 1 base and J by 2 bases, with 12 bases between the two germline ends.

This clonotype was seen ten or more times. The chain has TRBV27 and TRBJ1-5, with TRBD1 as a possible D gene (6 bases). With 2 bases removed from V and 0 bases from J, the gap between germline ends came to 14 bases. Looked up from germline, CDR1 is MNHEY and CDR2 is SMNVEV (reference sequence). The CDR3 length is 17 residues. CDR3 sequence reads: CASSLMGGPYSNQPQHF. CDR3 in DNA: TGTGCCAGCAGTTTAATGGGGGGCCCTTATAGCAATCAGCCCCAGCATTTT.

This clonotype was recorded many times. The J gene is TRBJ2-2, the V gene TRBV11-2; TRBD1 matches at 9 bases. CDR3 length: 15 residues. Germline V gene data show CDR1 as SGHAT and CDR2 as FQNNGV. V lost 2 bases to trimming and J lost 6 bases; unmatched junction nucleotides: 4. CDR3 protein: CASSLNRGLSGELFF. As DNA, the CDR3 is TGTGCCAGCAGCTTAAACAGGGGGCTGTCCGGGGAGCTGTTTTTT.

This clonotype was detected many times. The J gene is TRBJ1-2, the V gene TRBV5-1, with D maybe TRBD1 (6 bases). Trimming left V 7 bases short and J 0 bases short, with 13 bases between. Germline CDR1 SGHRS, CDR2 YFSETQ. CDR3 length: 14 amino acids. CDR3 amino acids: CASHRDTSNYGYTF. CDR3 DNA sequence: TGCGCCAGCCATCGGGACACCTCTAACTATGGCTACACCTTC.

At least ten counts were recorded for this clonotype. The V and J genes are TRBV5-6 and TRBJ2-2, with TRBD1 identical over 10 bases. Germline V gene data show CDR1 as SGHDT and CDR2 as YYEEEE. The CDR3 totals 17 residues. V dropped 6 bases and J dropped 7; count of bases not matched to a gene: 15. The chain's CDR3 is CASTLRGTGVIGGELFF. CDR3 nucleotides: TGTGCCAGCACCCTCCGGGGGACAGGGGTTATCGGCGGGGAGCTGTTTTTT.

This clonotype was detected many times. The chain uses TRBV27 and TRBJ1-6; TRBD1 might be the D (5 bases). Germline V gives CDR1 MNHEY, CDR2 SMNVEV (reference sequence). The CDR3 loop spans 17 amino acids. V lost 5 bases to trimming and J lost 4 bases, with 18 bases between them. This chain's CDR3 is CASSRRTPQNYNSPLHF. The CDR3 DNA sequence: TGTGCCAGCAGTCGAAGGACACCTCAGAATTATAATTCACCCCTCCACTTT.

The table lists this clonotype with many counts. The chain uses TRBV5-6 and TRBJ2-7, with 7 bases matching TRBD1. This CDR3 region has 14 residues. Germline V gene data show CDR1 as SGHDT and CDR2 as YYEEEE. V gave up 2 bases and J gave up 0 bases; unmatched junction bases: 2. CDR3 residues: CASSLGQVSYEQYF. In DNA form, the CDR3 reads TGTGCCAGCAGCTTAGGACAGGTCTCCTACGAGCAGTACTTC.

This clonotype showed up many times. The CDR3 sequence: CSASHRLGYEQYF. CDR3 in DNA: TGCAGTGCTAGCCACAGGCTAGGGTACGAGCAGTACTTC. The genes are TRBV20-1 and TRBJ2-7; D is possibly TRBD1 (5 bases). CDR1 is DFQATT and CDR2 is SNEGSKA in the germline V gene (reference sequence). CDR3 length equals 13 residues. V lost 3 bases and J lost 4, with 13 bases in between.